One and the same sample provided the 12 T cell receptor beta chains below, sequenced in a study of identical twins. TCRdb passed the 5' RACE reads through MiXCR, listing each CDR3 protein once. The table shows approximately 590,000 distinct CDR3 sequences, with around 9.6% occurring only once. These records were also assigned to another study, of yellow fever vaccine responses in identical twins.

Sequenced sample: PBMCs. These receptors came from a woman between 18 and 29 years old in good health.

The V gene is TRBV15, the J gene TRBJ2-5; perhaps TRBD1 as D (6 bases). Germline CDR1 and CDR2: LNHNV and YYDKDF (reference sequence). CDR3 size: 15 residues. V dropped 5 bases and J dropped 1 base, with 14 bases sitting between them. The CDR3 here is CATSGVDSLQETQYF. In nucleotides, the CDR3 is TGTGCCACCAGCGGAGTGGACAGTCTCCAAGAGACCCAGTACTTC.

CDR3 protein: CASTPKDRPRDTQYF. The CDR3 nucleotides are TGTGCCAGCACCCCGAAGGACAGACCGCGAGATACGCAGTATTTT. The chain links TRBV7-9 to TRBJ2-3, with a weak D call TRBD1 (6 bases). Germline values: CDR1 SEHNR, CDR2 FQNEAQ (reference sequence). V was clipped by 7 bases and J by 5 bases, with 19 bases between them. CDR3 length: 15 amino acids.

The CDR3 bases are TGTGCCAGCAGTACGGGAGGGCCTTTCAATGAGCAGTTCTTC. Its translation: CASSTGGPFNEQFF. The V and J genes are TRBV27 and TRBJ2-1, with 8 bases fitting TRBD2. The V gene end was trimmed by 5 bases and the J gene end by 6 bases; junction bases not matched to a gene: 6. The CDR3 runs 14 residues. The germline gives CDR1 MNHEY, CDR2 SMNVEV (reference sequence).

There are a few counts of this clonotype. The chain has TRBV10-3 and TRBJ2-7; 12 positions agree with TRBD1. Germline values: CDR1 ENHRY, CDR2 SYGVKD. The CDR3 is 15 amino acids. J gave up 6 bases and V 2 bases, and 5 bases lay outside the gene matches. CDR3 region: CAISEPGQGAAEQYF. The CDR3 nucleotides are TGTGCCATCAGTGAGCCGGGACAGGGGGCGGCCGAGCAGTACTTC.

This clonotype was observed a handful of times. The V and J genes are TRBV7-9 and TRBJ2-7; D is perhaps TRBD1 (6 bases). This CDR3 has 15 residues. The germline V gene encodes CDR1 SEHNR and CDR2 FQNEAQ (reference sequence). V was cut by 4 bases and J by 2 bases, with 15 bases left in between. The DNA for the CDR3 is TGTGCCAGCAGCTCCGACAGGACCCGAGCCTACGAGCAGTACTTC. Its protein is CASSSDRTRAYEQYF.

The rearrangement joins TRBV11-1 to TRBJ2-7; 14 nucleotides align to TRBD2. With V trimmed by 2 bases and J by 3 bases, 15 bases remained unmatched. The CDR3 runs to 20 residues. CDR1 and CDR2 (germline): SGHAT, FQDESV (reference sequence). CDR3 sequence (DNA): TGTGCCAGCAGCTTACTTCAAGTAAGGACTAGCGGGGGGCTAAACTACGAGCAGTACTTC. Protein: CASSLLQVRTSGGLNYEQYF.

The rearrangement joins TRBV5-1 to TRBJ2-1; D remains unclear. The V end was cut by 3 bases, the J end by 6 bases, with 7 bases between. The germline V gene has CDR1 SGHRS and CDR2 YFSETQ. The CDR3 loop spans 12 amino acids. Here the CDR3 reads CASSSYLNEQFF. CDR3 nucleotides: TGCGCCAGCAGCTCCTACCTCAATGAGCAGTTCTTC.

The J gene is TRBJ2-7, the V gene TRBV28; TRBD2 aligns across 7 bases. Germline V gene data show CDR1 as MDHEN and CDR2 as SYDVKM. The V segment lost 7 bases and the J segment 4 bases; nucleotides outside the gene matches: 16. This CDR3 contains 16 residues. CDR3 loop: CASIGSGAQAKYEQYF. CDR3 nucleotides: TGTGCCAGCATCGGAAGCGGGGCCCAGGCCAAATACGAGCAGTACTTC.

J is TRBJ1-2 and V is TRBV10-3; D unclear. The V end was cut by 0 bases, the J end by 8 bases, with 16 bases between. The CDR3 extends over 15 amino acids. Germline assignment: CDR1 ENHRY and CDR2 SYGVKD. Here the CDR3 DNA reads TGTGCCATCAGTGAGTCGGCGGCGGCCCGCGACGGCTACACCTTC. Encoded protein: CAISESAAARDGYTF.

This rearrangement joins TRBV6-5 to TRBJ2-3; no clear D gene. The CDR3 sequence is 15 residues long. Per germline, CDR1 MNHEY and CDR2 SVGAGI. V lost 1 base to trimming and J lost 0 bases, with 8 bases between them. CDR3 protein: CASSYYPPSTDTQYF. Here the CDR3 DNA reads TGTGCCAGCAGTTACTACCCCCCTAGCACAGATACGCAGTATTTT.

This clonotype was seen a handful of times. The CDR3 is CASSERGAGGFTDTQYF. Written as DNA, the CDR3 is TGTGCCAGCAGTGAACGGGGGGCCGGAGGTTTCACAGATACGCAGTATTTT. This chain links TRBV2 with TRBJ2-3; D is perhaps TRBD2 (7 bases). With 2 bases removed from V and 2 bases from J, the gap between germline ends came to 17 bases. Germline V lookup: CDR1 SNHLY, CDR2 FYNNEI. The CDR3 runs to 17 residues.

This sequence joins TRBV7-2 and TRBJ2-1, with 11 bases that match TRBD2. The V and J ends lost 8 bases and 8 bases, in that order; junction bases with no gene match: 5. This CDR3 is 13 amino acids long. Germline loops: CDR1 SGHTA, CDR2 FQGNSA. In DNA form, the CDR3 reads TGTGCCAGCCGACTAGCGGGGCCTCATGAGCAGTTCTTC. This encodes CASRLAGPHEQFF.